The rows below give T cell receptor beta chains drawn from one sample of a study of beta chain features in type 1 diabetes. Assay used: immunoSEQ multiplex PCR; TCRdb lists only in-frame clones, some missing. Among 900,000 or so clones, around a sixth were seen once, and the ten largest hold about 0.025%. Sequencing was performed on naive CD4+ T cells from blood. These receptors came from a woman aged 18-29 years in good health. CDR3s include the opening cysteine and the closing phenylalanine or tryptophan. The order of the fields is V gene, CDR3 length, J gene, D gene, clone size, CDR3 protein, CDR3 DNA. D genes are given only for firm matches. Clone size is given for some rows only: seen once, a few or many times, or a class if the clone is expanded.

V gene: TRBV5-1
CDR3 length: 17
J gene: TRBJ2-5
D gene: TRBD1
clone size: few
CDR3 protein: CASSLGVRQGPQETQYF
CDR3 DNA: TGCGCCAGCAGCTTGGGGGTTCGACAGGGGCCGCAAGAGACCCAGTACTTC

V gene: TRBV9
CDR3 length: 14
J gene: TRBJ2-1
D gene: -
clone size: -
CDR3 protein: CASSVSSKYNEQFF
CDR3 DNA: TGTGCCAGCAGCGTATCTAGCAAGTACAATGAGCAGTTCTTC

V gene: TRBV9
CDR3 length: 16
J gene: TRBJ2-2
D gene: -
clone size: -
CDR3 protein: CASSPTLAGRTGELFF
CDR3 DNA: TGTGCCAGCAGCCCAACGCTGGCAGGACGTACCGGGGAGCTGTTTTTT

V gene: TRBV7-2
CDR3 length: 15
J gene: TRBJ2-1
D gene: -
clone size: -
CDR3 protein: CASSSGASSYNEQFF
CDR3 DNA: TGTGCCAGCAGCTCCGGGGCCAGCTCCTACAATGAGCAGTTCTTC

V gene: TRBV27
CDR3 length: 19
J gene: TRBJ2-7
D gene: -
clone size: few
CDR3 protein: CASSLSVLEAGKFSYEQYF
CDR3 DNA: TGTGCCAGCAGTTTATCCGTCTTAGAGGCAGGGAAATTCTCCTACGAGCAGTACTTC

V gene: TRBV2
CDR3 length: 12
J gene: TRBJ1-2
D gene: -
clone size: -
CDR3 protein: CASKQGFYGYTF
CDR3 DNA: TGTGCCAGTAAACAGGGATTCTATGGCTACACCTTC

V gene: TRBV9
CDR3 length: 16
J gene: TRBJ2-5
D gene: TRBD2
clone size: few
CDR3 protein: CASSGLSTSAGETQYF
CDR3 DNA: TGTGCCAGCAGCGGACTCTCGACTAGCGCAGGAGAGACCCAGTACTTC

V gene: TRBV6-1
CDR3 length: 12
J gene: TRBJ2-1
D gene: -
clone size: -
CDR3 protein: CAGAEGRHRQFF
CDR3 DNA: TGTGCCGGAGCTGAGGGGCGGCATAGACAGTTCTTC

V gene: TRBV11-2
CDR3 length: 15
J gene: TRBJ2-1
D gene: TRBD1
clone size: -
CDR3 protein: CASSLGQGAYNEQFF
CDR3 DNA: TGTGCCAGCAGCCTGGGACAGGGGGCCTACAATGAGCAGTTCTTC

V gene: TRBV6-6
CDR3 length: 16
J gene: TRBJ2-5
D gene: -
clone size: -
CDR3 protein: CASSYSGQRLQETQYF
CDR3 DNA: TGTGCCAGCAGTTACTCCGGACAGAGGTTACAAGAGACCCAGTACTTC

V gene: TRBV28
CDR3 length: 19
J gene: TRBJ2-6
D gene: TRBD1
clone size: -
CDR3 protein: CASSPPSMTGGAGANVLTF
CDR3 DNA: TGTGCCAGCAGTCCGCCCTCGATGACAGGGGGAGCTGGGGCCAACGTCCTGACTTTC

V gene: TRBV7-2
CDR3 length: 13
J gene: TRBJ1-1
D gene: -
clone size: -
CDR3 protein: CASSSVRVSEAFF
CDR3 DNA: TGTGCCAGCAGCTCGGTCCGGGTCTCTGAAGCTTTCTTT

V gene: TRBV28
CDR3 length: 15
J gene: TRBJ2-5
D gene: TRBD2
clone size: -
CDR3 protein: CASTKGTSGRKTQYF
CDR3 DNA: TGTGCCAGCACCAAGGGGACTAGCGGGAGAAAGACCCAGTACTTC

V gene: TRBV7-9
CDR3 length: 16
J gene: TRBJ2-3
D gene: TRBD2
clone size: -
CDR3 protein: CASSQRGLAGVVTQYF
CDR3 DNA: TGCGCCAGCAGCCAGAGGGGACTAGCGGGAGTAGTTACGCAGTATTTT